This TCR beta chain emerged from a study of CD8 T cells in ankylosing spondylitis. One entry per CDR3 protein, called by TCRdb with MiXCR from the 5' RACE reads. The sample contains 300,000 to 350,000 distinct CDR3 sequences, roughly 14% of which appear only once. The sample holds a few counts of this clonotype. Input material: blood, either unsorted or a sorted T cell fraction (not recorded which). The sequence derives from a male donor with ankylosing spondylitis or in good health (not recorded which).

CDR3 loop: CASSLIGTGGEETQYF. The DNA of the CDR3 is TGCGCCAGCAGCCTCATCGGGACAGGGGGAGAAGAGACCCAGTACTTC. The rearrangement uses TRBV5-1 and TRBJ2-5, with TRBD1 matching 11 bases. V lost 4 bases and J lost 3; bases outside the gene matches: 8. Germline loops: CDR1 SGHRS, CDR2 YFSETQ. The CDR3 totals 16 residues.